This paragraph reports one TCR beta chain. Other nucleotide sequences in the sample specify the same CDR3. This specimen comes from a study of blood T cell repertoires in COVID-19. Study details: Sources were T cells, B-cell-depleted T cells, or PBMCs; the material itself was cDNA or gDNA.

CDR3 length equals 13 residues. Trimming removed 2 bases from V and 2 bases from J, with 6 bases in between. Looked up from germline, CDR1 is KGHSH and CDR2 is LQKENI. Patients from Seattle were sampled longitudinally, starting during active infection. The assay was immunoSEQ multiplex PCR, and TCRdb's table has in-frame clones only and misses some. The data show over 250,000 clones, around 90% seen once. The clonotype comes from a woman aged 50 to 60 with COVID-19, enrolled during active disease. The V call is TRBV18, the J call TRBJ2-5; TRBD1 might be the D (6 bases). The sample comprised peripheral blood. The CDR3 DNA reads TGTGCCAGCTCACCAGGACAGCAAGAGACCCAGTACTTC. Its translation: CASSPGQQETQYF.